Presented here are 30 T cell receptor beta chains from one specimen sequenced in a study of beta chain features in type 1 diabetes. Expressed TCRB transcripts got sequenced, as all isolated RNA was reverse transcribed. TCRdb's table, derived via immunoSEQ multiplex PCR, lists solely in-frame clones and lacks some. The sample records hundreds of thousands of clones, about 29% being singletons. What was sequenced was naive CD4+ T cells from blood. The receptors were gathered from a man between 18 and 29 years old in good health.

CDR3 in DNA: TGTGCCAGCAGTGAGTTGCGGACAGGAGAAGAGACCCAGTACTTC. Its protein product is CASSELRTGEETQYF. V usage is TRBV25-1 and J usage is TRBJ2-5; TRBD1 matches at 7 bases. This CDR3 region has 15 residues. Germline assignment: CDR1 MGHDK and CDR2 SYGVNS. V trimming: 3 bases; J trimming: 3 bases; junction bases outside the gene matches: 7. Complete variable domain (other parts from reference TRBV25-1 and TRBJ2-5): EADIYQTPRYLVIGTGKKITLECSQTMGHDKMYWYQQDPGMELHLIHYSYGVNSTEKGDLSSESTVSRIRTEHFPLTLESARPSHTSQYLCASSELRTGEETQYFGPGTRLLVL.

CDR3 DNA: TGTGCCAGCAGACTTTCCTACAATGAGCAGTTCTTC. Encoded protein: CASRLSYNEQFF. The chain employs TRBV7-2 and TRBJ2-1; D is ambiguous. The CDR3 length is 12 residues. The germline gives CDR1 SGHTA, CDR2 FQGNSA. Trimming removed 6 bases at V and 1 base at J, with 4 bases between.

The CDR3 DNA reads TGTGCCAGCAGCGCTAGCGGGGCCTACAATGAGCAGTTCTTC. Translated: CASSASGAYNEQFF. The chain has TRBV2 and TRBJ2-1; 9 bases are a match to TRBD2. The CDR3 covers 14 residues. Trimming removed 6 bases from V and 2 bases from J; junction bases left unmatched: 2. Germline assignment: CDR1 SNHLY and CDR2 FYNNEI.

Only a few counts were recorded for this clone. V and J are TRBV7-2 and TRBJ2-1; 13 positions agree with TRBD2. Germline V gene sequence: CDR1 SGHTA, CDR2 FQGNSA. This CDR3 is built from 16 residues. V lost 1 base and J lost 9; bases outside the gene matches: 6. This CDR3 reads CASSLDRLAGGGEQFF. As DNA, the CDR3 is TGTGCCAGCAGCTTAGACCGACTAGCGGGAGGTGGTGAGCAGTTCTTC. Supplemented by reference TRBV7-2 and TRBJ2-1, the full variable domain reads GAGVSQSPSNKVTEKGKDVELRCDPISGHTALYWYRQSLGQGLEFLIYFQGNSAPDKSGLPSDRFSAERTGGSVSTLTIQRTQQEDSAVYLCASSLDRLAGGGEQFFGPGTRLTVL.

The chain has TRBV29-1 and TRBJ2-1, with 13 bases identical to TRBD2. Germline V CDR1 and CDR2: SQVTM, ANQGSEA. This CDR3 has 14 amino acids. V lost 7 bases, J lost 7 bases, and 7 bases stayed unmatched. This CDR3 reads CSATGLAGSNEQFF. DNA for the CDR3: TGCAGCGCCACGGGACTAGCGGGAAGTAATGAGCAGTTCTTC.

The chain's CDR3 is CACDRMNTEAFF. The CDR3, as DNA: TGTGCCTGTGATAGGATGAACACTGAAGCTTTCTTT. The J gene is TRBJ1-1, the V gene TRBV30; no firm D call. The CDR3 extends over 12 amino acids. The ends were cut back, 6 bases at V and 0 bases at J, with 8 bases in the middle. CDR1 GTSNPN and CDR2 SVGIG come from the germline V gene (reference sequence).

This clone was counted a few times. J is TRBJ2-1 and V is TRBV30; no reliable D call. Germline V lookup: CDR1 GTSNPN, CDR2 SVGIG (reference sequence). The CDR3 runs to 13 residues. The V end was cut by 4 bases, the J end by 4 bases, with 11 bases between. The DNA of the CDR3 is TGTGCCTGGAAGTTAGGCGTGTACAATGAGCAGTTCTTC. Amino acids: CAWKLGVYNEQFF.

This rearrangement joins TRBV5-4 to TRBJ2-2, with D possibly being TRBD1 (6 bases). Germline values: CDR1 SGHNT, CDR2 YYREEE (reference sequence). The CDR3 is 13 residues long. V lost 5 bases and J lost 7, with 12 bases in between. This CDR3 reads CASRKRQDGELFF. DNA of the CDR3: TGTGCCAGCAGGAAAAGACAGGACGGGGAGCTGTTTTTT.

This clone was picked up a small number of times. The chain is built from TRBV7-2 and TRBJ2-7, with TRBD2 identical over 8 bases. The CDR3 has 15 amino acids. V dropped 1 base and J dropped 7; count of bases not matched to a gene: 9. CDR1 and CDR2 from the germline V gene are SGHTA and FQGNSA. Here the CDR3 reads CASSLVTAGDEEQYF. Written as DNA, the CDR3 is TGTGCCAGCAGCTTAGTAACAGCGGGAGATGAAGAGCAGTACTTC.

The chain carries TRBV4-1 and TRBJ2-3; possibly TRBD1 for D (6 bases). This CDR3 contains 17 residues. Trimming pared 5 bases from V and 3 bases from J, leaving 21 bases between. Germline CDR1 and CDR2: MGHRA and YSYEKL. The DNA for the CDR3 is TGCGCCAGCAGCGAGGGGTTCGGGACAACTATTACAGATACGCAGTATTTT. It codes for CASSEGFGTTITDTQYF.

This clone was picked up a small number of times. V usage is TRBV5-6 and J usage is TRBJ2-5, with 11 bases lining up with TRBD1. The CDR3 length is 15 residues. Germline V gene data show CDR1 as SGHDT and CDR2 as YYEEEE. V gave up 4 bases and J gave up 5 bases; unmatched junction bases: 7. Written as DNA, the CDR3 is TGTGCCAGCAGCCCCAGGACAGGGGGCGTGGAGACCCAGTACTTC. Protein product: CASSPRTGGVETQYF. The entire variable domain, with the rest obtained from reference TRBV5-6 and TRBJ2-5, is as follows: DAGVTQSPTHLIKTRGQQVTLRCSPKSGHDTVSWYQQALGQGPQFIFQYYEEEERQRGNFPDRFSGHQFPNYSSELNVNALLLGDSALYLCASSPRTGGVETQYFGPGTRLLVL.

The V call is TRBV7-2, the J call TRBJ2-1, with 7 bases aligning to TRBD2. This CDR3 has 15 amino acids. The V gene end was trimmed by 2 bases and the J gene end by 3 bases; junction bases not matched to a gene: 4. Germline loops: CDR1 SGHTA, CDR2 FQGNSA. CDR3 in DNA: TGTGCCAGCAGCTTACGGCGGGGGAGCTACAATGAGCAGTTCTTC. The encoded protein is CASSLRRGSYNEQFF.

The chain has TRBV29-1 and TRBJ2-5, with 14 bases identical to TRBD2. The CDR3 is 15 residues long. Germline V gene data show CDR1 as SQVTM and CDR2 as ANQGSEA. V lost 8 bases to trimming and J lost 5 bases; unmatched junction nucleotides: 10. The CDR3 DNA reads TGCAGCCTACGGGGACTAGCGGGAGAACGGGAGACCCAGTACTTC. It codes for CSLRGLAGERETQYF.

This clone was seen only a few times. This rearrangement joins TRBV29-1 to TRBJ2-2; 8 nucleotides line up with TRBD1. V shed 7 bases and J 7 bases; nucleotides not matched to a gene: 8. The CDR3 loop spans 13 amino acids. Germline CDR1 SQVTM, CDR2 ANQGSEA. This chain's CDR3 is CSARTGNGGELFF. The CDR3 nucleotides are TGCAGCGCCCGGACAGGGAACGGCGGGGAGCTGTTTTTT.

V usage is TRBV4-2 and J usage is TRBJ2-1, with 7 bases aligning to TRBD2. V was clipped by 4 bases and J by 0 bases; unmatched bases: 6. The CDR3 covers 16 residues. Germline loops: CDR1 LGHNA, CDR2 YNFKEQ. The CDR3 spells CASSLTLAASYNEQFF. For the CDR3, the DNA is TGTGCCAGCAGCCTCACTCTAGCGGCCTCCTACAATGAGCAGTTCTTC.

The chain has TRBV10-3 and TRBJ2-3; D tentatively reads TRBD1 or TRBD2 (5 bases each). Trimming left V 4 bases short and J 6 bases short, with 11 bases between. Germline CDR1 reads ENHRY; CDR2 reads SYGVKD. This CDR3 contains 13 residues. The CDR3 DNA reads TGTGCCATCAGTGGACCGGGGCGGGATACGCAGTATTTT. The encoded protein is CAISGPGRDTQYF.

This rearrangement joins TRBV30 to TRBJ2-7; the match to TRBD1 covers 11 bases. CDR3 size: 14 residues. From germline, CDR1 is GTSNPN and CDR2 SVGIG (reference sequence). The trim removed 8 bases at V and 6 bases at J, leaving 12 bases unmatched. CDR3 coding DNA: TGTGCCGGGAATTACCGGGACAGGGGGGGCGAGCAGTACTTC. Translating it yields CAGNYRDRGGEQYF.

This chain joins TRBV4-2 and TRBJ2-2; D possibly corresponds to TRBD2 (5 bases). Germline CDR1 reads LGHNA; CDR2 reads YNFKEQ. CDR3 length: 17 residues. V was trimmed by 3 bases and J by 5 bases, leaving 19 bases between them. The CDR3 DNA is TGTGCCAGCAGCCAGAGTAGCGCCGCGAGTCTGACCGGGGAGCTGTTTTTT. As protein: CASSQSSAASLTGELFF.

This clone occurred a few times. The J gene is TRBJ1-3, the V gene TRBV30; 7 bases match TRBD1. The length of the CDR3 is 13 residues. Germline V gives CDR1 GTSNPN, CDR2 SVGIG (reference sequence). Germline trimming cut 0 bases from V and 11 bases from J; bases unmatched to any gene: 7. CDR3 sequence reads: CAWSVRQGGSIYF. CDR3 in DNA: TGTGCCTGGAGTGTACGACAGGGAGGGTCCATATATTTT.

The chain carries TRBV18 and TRBJ2-1, with a tentative D call TRBD2 (5 bases). This CDR3 has 14 amino acids. CDR1 KGHSH and CDR2 LQKENI come from the germline V gene. Deletions cut 2 bases from V and 8 bases from J, with 13 bases between. Here the CDR3 reads CASSPNGGRDEQFF. The CDR3 DNA reads as TGTGCCAGCTCACCAAATGGAGGAAGGGATGAGCAGTTCTTC. The entire variable domain, with the rest obtained from reference TRBV18 and TRBJ2-1, is as follows: NAGVMQNPRHLVRRRGQEARLRCSPMKGHSHVYWYRQLPEEGLKFMVYLQKENIIDESGMPKERFSAEFPKEGPSILRIQQVVRGDSAAYFCASSPNGGRDEQFFGPGTRLTVL.

This clone came up a few times. The chain has TRBV9 and TRBJ2-1; 7 nucleotides agree with TRBD2. The CDR3 has 17 amino acids. Trimming cost V 0 bases and J 4 bases; bases outside gene matches: 10. The germline CDR1 and CDR2 sequences are SGDLS and YYNGEE. The CDR3: CASSVEVGAGAYNEQFF. CDR3 DNA sequence: TGTGCCAGCAGCGTAGAAGTAGGGGCGGGAGCGTACAATGAGCAGTTCTTC.

This clone has only a few counts. V gene TRBV4-2 combines with J gene TRBJ1-4, with unresolved D. The CDR3 is made up of 15 amino acids. V was trimmed by 4 bases and J by 12 bases, leaving 21 bases between them. The germline V gene encodes CDR1 LGHNA and CDR2 YNFKEQ. The CDR3 bases are TGTGCCAGCAGCCCGGCACGTGGAGGGCTGAAGGAACTGTTTTTT. Protein sequence: CASSPARGGLKELFF.

This clone showed up just a few times. V and J are TRBV28 and TRBJ2-3, with a weak D call TRBD2 (6 bases). Trimming removed 8 bases at V and 2 bases at J, with 11 bases between. The CDR3 contains 13 residues. From germline, CDR1 is MDHEN and CDR2 SYDVKM. Here the CDR3 reads CASRDSITDTQYF. The CDR3 bases are TGTGCCAGCCGGGACTCCATCACAGATACGCAGTATTTT.

The genes are TRBV5-6 and TRBJ2-3, with TRBD2 matching 12 bases. Germline V CDR1 and CDR2: SGHDT, YYEEEE. The CDR3 extends over 17 amino acids. V shed 1 base, J shed 5 bases, and the junction held 8 bases outside the gene matches. The CDR3 region has the DNA TGTGCCAGCAGCTTGAGCCGACTAGCGGGAGTAGGAGATACGCAGTATTTT. Encoded protein: CASSLSRLAGVGDTQYF.

The J gene is TRBJ2-2, the V gene TRBV19; D is possibly TRBD1 (6 bases). This CDR3 comprises 15 residues. Trimming took 5 bases from V and 4 from J, leaving 14 bases between them. CDR1 and CDR2 from the germline V gene are LNHDA and SQIVND (reference sequence). The CDR3 DNA is TGTGCCAGTAGTCCACAGGGTTCCCCCACCGGGGAGCTGTTTTTT. Protein product: CASSPQGSPTGELFF.

The chain uses TRBV29-1 and TRBJ1-4; D unresolved. This CDR3 contains 10 residues. V gave up 5 bases and J gave up 6 bases, with 4 bases separating them. Germline V lookup: CDR1 SQVTM, CDR2 ANQGSEA. CDR3 residues: CSVWDEKLFF. CDR3 sequence (DNA): TGCAGCGTTTGGGATGAAAAACTGTTTTTT.

This chain uses TRBV10-3 with TRBJ2-5; D perhaps matches TRBD2 (5 bases). The length of the CDR3 is 12 residues. V lost 8 bases, J lost 2 bases, and 9 bases lay in between. Germline V gene lookup returns CDR1 ENHRY and CDR2 SYGVKD. The CDR3: CAIGPGQETQYF. The CDR3 region has the DNA TGTGCCATCGGTCCGGGACAAGAGACCCAGTACTTC.

The chain is built from TRBV30 and TRBJ1-5, with D possibly matching TRBD1 (6 bases). This CDR3 comprises 13 residues. The V end was cut by 3 bases, the J end by 5 bases, with 11 bases between. Germline V CDR1 and CDR2: GTSNPN, SVGIG (reference sequence). The CDR3 region is CAWSNRDDQPQHF. CDR3 bases: TGTGCCTGGAGCAACAGGGACGATCAGCCCCAGCATTTT.

The chain joins TRBV29-1 to TRBJ2-2; D ambiguous. CDR3 length equals 12 residues. Trimming cost V 7 bases and J 6 bases, with 12 bases left between them. Germline V gene sequence: CDR1 SQVTM, CDR2 ANQGSEA. DNA for the CDR3: TGCAGCGCCGCCCCGGGCCCCGGGGAGCTGTTTTTT. Translating gives CSAAPGPGELFF.

V usage is TRBV29-1 and J usage is TRBJ2-2; maybe TRBD1 (5 bases). The CDR3 length is 14 residues. Trimming pared 7 bases from V and 1 base from J, leaving 13 bases between. CDR1 is SQVTM and CDR2 is ANQGSEA in the germline V gene. DNA for the CDR3: TGCAGCGCCGCCGCCAGGGTGAACACCGGGGAGCTGTTTTTT. Protein product: CSAAARVNTGELFF.